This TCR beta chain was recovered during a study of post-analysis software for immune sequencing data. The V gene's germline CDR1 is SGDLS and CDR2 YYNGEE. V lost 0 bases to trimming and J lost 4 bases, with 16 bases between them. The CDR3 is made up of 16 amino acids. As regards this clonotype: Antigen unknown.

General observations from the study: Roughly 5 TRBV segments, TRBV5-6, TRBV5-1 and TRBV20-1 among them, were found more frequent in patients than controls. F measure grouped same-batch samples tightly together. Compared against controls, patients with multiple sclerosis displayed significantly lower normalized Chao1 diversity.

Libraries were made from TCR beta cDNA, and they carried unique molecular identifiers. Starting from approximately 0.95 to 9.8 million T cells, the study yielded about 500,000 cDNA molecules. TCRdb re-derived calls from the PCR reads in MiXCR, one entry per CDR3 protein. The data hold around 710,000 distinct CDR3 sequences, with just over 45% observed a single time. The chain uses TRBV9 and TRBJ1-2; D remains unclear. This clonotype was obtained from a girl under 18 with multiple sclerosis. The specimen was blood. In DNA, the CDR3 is TGTGCCAGCAGCGTAGGGTCTGGGAGGGTCGCCTATGGCTACACCTTC. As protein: CASSVGSGRVAYGYTF.